Each of the 20 T cell receptor beta chains below was sequenced from the same sample in a study of Graves' ophthalmopathy and Graves' hyperthyroidism. Amplification of the TCR beta CDR3 regions used RNA transcripts (as template). Following a first-round RT-PCR that used HTBI primers, a second-round multiplex PCR was carried out. TCRdb processed the multiplex PCR reads anew with MiXCR; each CDR3 protein has one entry. Counted here are about 700,000 distinct CDR3 sequences, about 44% occurring once; the ten biggest clones make up approximately 43%. Sequencing was performed on peripheral blood. These receptors were collected from an adult man with Graves' ophthalmopathy.

This clonotype was observed many times. The V call is TRBV25-1, the J call TRBJ1-6; D gene ambiguous. The germline gives CDR1 MGHDK, CDR2 SYGVNS. Trimming removed 2 bases at V and 7 bases at J, with 12 bases between. CDR3 length: 15 residues. The CDR3 region is CASSEAGIGNSPLHF. CDR3 nucleotides: TGTGCCAGCAGTGAAGCGGGTATAGGAAATTCACCCCTCCACTTT.

This clonotype was recorded many times. The chain carries TRBV29-1 and TRBJ1-3; perhaps TRBD1 as D (6 bases). This CDR3 region has 15 residues. Looked up from germline, CDR1 is SQVTM and CDR2 is ANQGSEA. V was pared by 0 bases and J by 3 bases, with 12 bases between. The CDR3 sequence: CSVEDLSRGGNTIYF. CDR3 in DNA: TGCAGCGTTGAAGACCTCAGCAGGGGTGGAAACACCATATATTTT.

The V call is TRBV10-3, the J call TRBJ1-4; TRBD1 matches 7 bases. Germline V lookup: CDR1 ENHRY, CDR2 SYGVKD. The ends lost 8 bases at V and 5 bases at J; junction bases unmatched: 2. The CDR3 loop spans 12 amino acids. CDR3: CAIRQGNEKLFF. The CDR3 bases are TGTGCCATCCGACAGGGAAATGAAAAACTGTTTTTT.

This clonotype came up a few times. The chain uses TRBV7-9 and TRBJ1-4; D call uncertain. This CDR3 contains 15 residues. Between the trimmed V and J ends, which lost 3 bases and 5 bases, there was a span of 13 bases. Germline CDR1 SEHNR, CDR2 FQNEAQ (reference sequence). The CDR3 protein is CASSFSGGSNEKLFF. In DNA form, the CDR3 reads TGTGCCAGCAGCTTTAGCGGCGGATCGAATGAAAAACTGTTTTTT.

This chain joins TRBV12-3 or TRBV12-4 and TRBJ1-2; D gene ambiguous. The CDR3 loop spans 14 amino acids. V was trimmed by 4 bases and J by 4 bases, leaving 13 bases between them. The CDR3 coding sequence is TGTGCCAGCAGTTCCTCCGACGGCCTCTATGGCTACACCTTC. Translating it yields CASSSSDGLYGYTF.

The table lists this clonotype with many counts. The chain couples TRBV2 to TRBJ1-3, with a possible D match to TRBD1 (5 bases). Germline values: CDR1 SNHLY, CDR2 FYNNEI. The CDR3 contains 14 residues. Trimming removed 8 bases from V and 11 bases from J, with 22 bases in between. In nucleotides, the CDR3 is TGTGCCAGCCAGAGCCCGGGACGCCTGAACCCCATATATTTT. Translation gives CASQSPGRLNPIYF.

This clonotype was recorded at least ten times. This sequence joins TRBV10-2 and TRBJ1-6, with TRBD1 identical over 7 bases. CDR3 size: 14 residues. J lost 7 bases, V lost 3 bases, and 3 bases had no gene match. CDR1 WSHSY and CDR2 SAAADI come from the germline V gene. The CDR3 reads CASSETQGNSPLHF. The CDR3 DNA is TGCGCCAGCAGTGAAACACAGGGGAATTCACCCCTCCACTTT.

This clonotype appeared many times. The CDR3 coding sequence is TGTGCCAGCAGCTTAGGTCCCGGAAGCTCTGGAAACACCATATATTTT. Translation gives CASSLGPGSSGNTIYF. The genes are TRBV7-2 and TRBJ1-3, with no clear D. Germline assignment: CDR1 SGHTA and CDR2 FQGNSA. V was shortened by 1 base and J by 0 bases, with 10 bases between the two germline ends. The CDR3 is 16 residues long.

This clonotype showed up just once. At one of its ends the junction is not consistent with the germline gene, which may arise from a read error. The V gene is TRBV25-1, the J gene TRBJ2-2; 7 bases agree with TRBD1. Per germline, CDR1 MGHDK and CDR2 SYGVNS. The CDR3 consists of 19 residues. The CDR3 region has the DNA TGTGCCACCAGTGATTTGCGATCGACAGGGCCGGGAAACACCGGGGAGCTGTTTTTT. It yields the protein CATSDLRSTGPGNTGELFF.

This clonotype was seen just once. The chain couples TRBV29-1 to TRBJ1-6; 7 nucleotides agree with TRBD1. Germline V CDR1 and CDR2: SQVTM, ANQGSEA. The CDR3 extends over 13 amino acids. V dropped 3 bases and J dropped 10; count of bases not matched to a gene: 6. The CDR3 DNA sequence: TGCAGCGTTGAGAGGTCAGGGGGATCACCCCTCCACTTT. It translates to CSVERSGGSPLHF.

In its sample, this clonotype was seen a few times. The V call is TRBV20-1, the J call TRBJ1-2; D is uncertain. CDR3 length equals 11 residues. Per germline, CDR1 DFQATT and CDR2 SNEGSKA (reference sequence). Deletions cut 5 bases from V and 7 bases from J, with 11 bases between. CDR3 nucleotide sequence: TGCAGTGCTCCTCTGGTACGTGGCTACACCTTC. This translates into CSAPLVRGYTF.

This clonotype was picked up many times. Sequence at one end of the junction differs from germline and may be a read error. The rearrangement uses TRBV10-3 and TRBJ1-2, with 8 positions matching TRBD1. The CDR3 contains 12 residues. Germline CDR1 is ENHRY and CDR2 is SYGVKD. The CDR3 sequence is CASSPRGHGYTF. CDR3 DNA sequence: TGTGCCAGCAGTCCCAGGGGGCACGGCTACACCTTC.

This clonotype was picked up many times. This chain connects TRBV29-1 to TRBJ1-1, with 7 positions matching TRBD1. After removal of 4 bases from V and 0 bases from J, the junction contained 5 bases not matched to a gene. This CDR3 region has 14 residues. Germline-derived CDR1 and CDR2 are SQVTM and ANQGSEA. CDR3 in DNA: TGCAGCGTTGGAGGGGGCGACCTGAACACTGAAGCTTTCTTT. This translates into CSVGGGDLNTEAFF.

A few counts support this clonotype. The chain is built from TRBV7-8 and TRBJ2-6; D unresolved. Germline loops: CDR1 SGHVS, CDR2 FQNEAQ. Trimming removed 5 bases from V and 0 bases from J, with 14 bases in between. The CDR3 contains 17 residues. The CDR3 reads CASSPGVGPSGANVLTF. The CDR3, as DNA: TGTGCCAGCAGCCCAGGAGTCGGCCCCTCTGGGGCCAACGTCCTGACTTTC.

The chain joins TRBV10-3 to TRBJ1-6; tentatively, D is TRBD1 (6 bases). CDR1 and CDR2 from the germline V gene are ENHRY and SYGVKD. The CDR3 covers 12 residues. V was clipped by 5 bases and J by 9 bases, with 8 bases between them. CDR3 amino acids: CAISTGSSPLHF. CDR3 bases: TGTGCCATCAGTACAGGGAGTTCACCCCTCCACTTT.

This chain connects TRBV25-1 to TRBJ1-1; possibly TRBD1 for D (5 bases). V was clipped by 11 bases and J by 6 bases, with 16 bases between them. This CDR3 has 12 residues. Germline CDR1 is MGHDK and CDR2 is SYGVNS. CDR3 nucleotides: TGTGCCTGTTTTCCCGGGGACGCTGAAGCTTTCTTT. This codes for CACFPGDAEAFF.

This chain uses TRBV7-2 with TRBJ1-2, with 7 bases fitting TRBD1. This CDR3 is 12 amino acids long. CDR1 SGHTA and CDR2 FQGNSA come from the germline V gene. V was clipped by 7 bases and J by 8 bases; unmatched bases: 7. The CDR3 is CASTRGDSGYTF. CDR3 bases: TGTGCCAGCACCCGAGGGGACAGCGGCTACACCTTC.

This chain uses TRBV7-9 with TRBJ2-5; TRBD2 matches 8 bases. The J segment lost 7 bases and the V segment lost 5 bases, leaving 18 bases of the junction unmatched. This CDR3 spans 17 amino acids. Germline CDR1 reads SEHNR; CDR2 reads FQNEAQ (reference sequence). The chain's CDR3 is CASSPEGRTSLWGTQYF. CDR3 sequence (DNA): TGTGCCAGCAGCCCGGAGGGTCGGACTAGCTTGTGGGGGACCCAGTACTTC.

The chain combines TRBV16 with TRBJ1-2, with a tentative D call TRBD1 (5 bases). There are 12 residues in the CDR3. Germline V lookup: CDR1 KGHSY, CDR2 FQNENV. The V end was cut by 0 bases, the J end by 10 bases, with 9 bases between. The CDR3 protein is CASSQSREDYTF. In nucleotides, the CDR3 is TGTGCCAGCAGCCAATCCAGGGAGGACTACACCTTC. The whole variable domain, remainder taken from reference TRBV16 and TRBJ1-2, is GEEVAQTPKHLVRGEGQKAKLYCAPIKGHSYVFWYQQVLKNEFKFLISFQNENVFDETGMPKERFSAKCLPNSPCSLEIQATKLEDSAVYFCASSQSREDYTFGSGTRLTVV.

This clonotype was counted at least ten times. The J gene is TRBJ2-6, the V gene TRBV25-1; D might be TRBD1 (6 bases). This CDR3 has 15 amino acids. The V end lost 5 bases, the J end lost 1 base, and 9 bases lay between the germline ends. Germline loops: CDR1 MGHDK, CDR2 SYGVNS. The CDR3 coding sequence is TGTGCCAGCAGTTACGGACAGTCTGGGGCCAACGTCCTGACTTTC. Translation gives CASSYGQSGANVLTF.